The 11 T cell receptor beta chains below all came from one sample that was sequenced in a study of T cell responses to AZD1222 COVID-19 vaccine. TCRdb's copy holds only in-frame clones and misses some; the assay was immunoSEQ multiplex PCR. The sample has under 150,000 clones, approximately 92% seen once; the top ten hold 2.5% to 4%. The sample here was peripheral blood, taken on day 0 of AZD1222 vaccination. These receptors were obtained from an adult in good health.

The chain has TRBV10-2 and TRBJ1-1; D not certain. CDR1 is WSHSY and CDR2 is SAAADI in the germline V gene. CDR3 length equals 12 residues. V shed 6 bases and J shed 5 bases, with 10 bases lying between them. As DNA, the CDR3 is TGCGCCAGCAGGGGCCTGGGAACTGAAGCTTTCTTT. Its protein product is CASRGLGTEAFF.

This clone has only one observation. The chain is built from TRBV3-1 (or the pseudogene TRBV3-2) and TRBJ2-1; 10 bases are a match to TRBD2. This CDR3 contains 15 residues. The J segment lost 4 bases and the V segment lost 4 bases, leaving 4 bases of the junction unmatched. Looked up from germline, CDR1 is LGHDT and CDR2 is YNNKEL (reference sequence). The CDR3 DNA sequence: TGTGCCAGCAGCCTGACTAGCGGGCCTTACAATGAGCAGTTCTTC. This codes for CASSLTSGPYNEQFF.

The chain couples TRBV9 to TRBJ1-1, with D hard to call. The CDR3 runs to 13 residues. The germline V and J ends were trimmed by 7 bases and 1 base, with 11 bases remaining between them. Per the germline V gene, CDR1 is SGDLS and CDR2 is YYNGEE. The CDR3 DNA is TGTGCCAGCGGGAAAACAGAGAACACTGAAGCTTTCTTT. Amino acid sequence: CASGKTENTEAFF.

In DNA form, the CDR3 reads TGTGCCAGCAGCTTAGGAGTAAGGGGGAGGGAGGCGGAGACCCAGTACTTC. Translating it yields CASSLGVRGREAETQYF. The chain recombines TRBV7-9 with TRBJ2-5, with D possibly TRBD2 on 7 matching bases. Trimming stripped 1 base from V and 5 bases from J, with 20 bases between. The CDR3 covers 17 residues. The V gene's germline CDR1 is SEHNR and CDR2 FQNEAQ (reference sequence).

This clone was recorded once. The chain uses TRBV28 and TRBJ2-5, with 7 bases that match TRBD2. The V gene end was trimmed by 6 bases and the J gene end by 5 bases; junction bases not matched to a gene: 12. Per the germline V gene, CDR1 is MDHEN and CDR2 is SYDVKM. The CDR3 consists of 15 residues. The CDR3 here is CASRAPGGGSETQYF. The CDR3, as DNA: TGTGCCAGCAGGGCACCCGGGGGAGGGAGCGAGACCCAGTACTTC. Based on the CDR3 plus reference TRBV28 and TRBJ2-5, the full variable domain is DVKVTQSSRYLVKRTGEKVFLECVQDMDHENMFWYRQDPGLGLRLIYFSYDVKMKEKGDIPEGYSVSREKKERFSLILESASTNQTSMYLCASRAPGGGSETQYFGPGTRLLVL.

As DNA, the CDR3 is TGTGCCAGCAGTTACTCAGGGACAGATGGCTACACCTTC. Amino acids: CASSYSGTDGYTF. The rearrangement uses TRBV6-5 and TRBJ1-2; 7 bases map to TRBD1. Germline assignment: CDR1 MNHEY and CDR2 SVGAGI. The length of the CDR3 is 13 residues. V shed 0 bases and J 6 bases; nucleotides not matched to a gene: 1.

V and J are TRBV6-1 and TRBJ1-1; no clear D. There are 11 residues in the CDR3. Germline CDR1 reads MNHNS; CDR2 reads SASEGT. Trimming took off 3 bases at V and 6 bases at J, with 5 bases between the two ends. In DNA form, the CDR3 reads TGTGCCAGCAGTGAGGGTTCTGAAGCTTTCTTT. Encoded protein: CASSEGSEAFF.

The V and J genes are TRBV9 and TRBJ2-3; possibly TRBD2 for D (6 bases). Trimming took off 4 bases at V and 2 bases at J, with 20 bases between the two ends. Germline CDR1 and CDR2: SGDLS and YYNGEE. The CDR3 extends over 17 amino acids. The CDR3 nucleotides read TGTGCCAGCAGCCCCCCCATGGGTAGCGGCAACACAGATACGCAGTATTTT. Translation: CASSPPMGSGNTDTQYF.

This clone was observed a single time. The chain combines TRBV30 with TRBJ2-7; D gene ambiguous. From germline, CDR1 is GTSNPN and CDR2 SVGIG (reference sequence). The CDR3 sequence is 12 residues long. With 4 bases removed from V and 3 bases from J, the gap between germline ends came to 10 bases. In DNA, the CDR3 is TGTGCCTGGATGAAAAATAGCTACGAGCAGTACTTC. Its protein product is CAWMKNSYEQYF.

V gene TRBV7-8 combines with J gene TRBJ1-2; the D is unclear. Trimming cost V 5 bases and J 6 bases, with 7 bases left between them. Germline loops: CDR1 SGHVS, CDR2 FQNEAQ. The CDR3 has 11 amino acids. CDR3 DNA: TGTGCCAGCAGCCCTATAGATGGCTACACCTTC. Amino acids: CASSPIDGYTF. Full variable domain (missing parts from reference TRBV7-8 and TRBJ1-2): GAGVSQSPRYKVAKRGQDVALRCDPISGHVSLFWYQQALGQGPEFLTYFQNEAQLDKSGLPSDRFFAERPEGSVSTLKIQRTQQEDSAVYLCASSPIDGYTFGSGTRLTVV.

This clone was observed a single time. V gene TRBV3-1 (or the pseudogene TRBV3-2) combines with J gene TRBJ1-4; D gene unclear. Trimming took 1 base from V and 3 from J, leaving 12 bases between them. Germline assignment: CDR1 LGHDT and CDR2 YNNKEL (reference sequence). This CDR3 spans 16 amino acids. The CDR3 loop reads CASSQAGGTSNEKLFF. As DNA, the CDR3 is TGTGCCAGCAGCCAAGCCGGAGGTACTTCTAATGAAAAACTGTTTTTT.